This passage covers 19 T cell receptor beta chains from one sample sequenced in a study of cytotoxic CD8 clonotypes in ibrutinib-treated CLL. Clones were sequenced by immunoSEQ multiplex PCR, and TCRdb holds only the in-frame ones, with some missing. The sample carries hundreds of thousands of clones, 70% recorded once. The sample in question was PBMCs, obtained after 12 months of ibrutinib treatment. These receptors originate from a human donor with chronic lymphocytic leukemia.

The chain has TRBV5-1 and TRBJ2-2; 8 nucleotides align to TRBD1. This CDR3 comprises 15 residues. V was clipped by 2 bases and J by 4 bases; unmatched bases: 4. The germline CDR1 and CDR2 sequences are SGHRS and YFSETQ. The DNA of the CDR3 is TGCGCCAGCAGCTTCCAGGGGGCGTCCACCGGGGAGCTGTTTTTT. Its translation is CASSFQGASTGELFF.

The chain carries TRBV6-5 and TRBJ2-7, with TRBD1 matching over 7 bases. The CDR3 consists of 14 residues. V dropped 2 bases and J dropped 6; count of bases not matched to a gene: 7. Germline V CDR1 and CDR2: MNHEY, SVGAGI. CDR3 bases: TGTGCCAGCAGTTACCCCCCGACAGGGTCCGAGCAGTACTTC. It translates to CASSYPPTGSEQYF.

The chain is built from TRBV2 and TRBJ2-2; D is possibly TRBD2 (6 bases). CDR1 is SNHLY and CDR2 is FYNNEI in the germline V gene. The CDR3 sequence is 14 residues long. V lost 6 bases and J 9 bases, leaving 17 bases between the germline ends. CDR3 sequence (DNA): TGTGCCAGCAGCCCTTTATTGGGGGGTAGGGAGCTGTTTTTT. Residues: CASSPLLGGRELFF. The full variable domain, rest sourced from reference TRBV2 and TRBJ2-2, is EPEVTQTPSHQVTQMGQEVILRCVPISNHLYFYWYRQILGQKVEFLVSFYNNEISEKSEIFDDQFSVERPDGSNFTLKIRSTKLEDSAMYFCASSPLLGGRELFFGEGSRLTVL.

V and J are TRBV11-2 and TRBJ2-7; D unresolved. Germline CDR1 reads SGHAT; CDR2 reads FQNNGV. This CDR3 comprises 13 residues. The V and J ends lost 2 bases and 5 bases respectively, with 10 bases between them. This CDR3 reads CASSLYSLDEQYF. CDR3 nucleotide sequence: TGTGCCAGCAGCTTATACAGTTTAGACGAGCAGTACTTC.

There are a few counts of this clone. The chain is built from TRBV5-1 and TRBJ1-2; D may be TRBD1 (6 bases). The V gene's germline CDR1 is SGHRS and CDR2 YFSETQ. The CDR3 length is 14 residues. Trimming removed 0 bases at V and 8 bases at J, with 14 bases between. The CDR3 bases are TGCGCCAGCAGCTTGGCCATCGGGGGCCGCGGCTACACCTTC. Translation: CASSLAIGGRGYTF.

This clone was observed a handful of times. In nucleotides, the CDR3 is TGCGCCAGCAGCTTGGTCCCCCCAGGCTCAATTAATTCACCCCTCCACTTT. It yields the protein CASSLVPPGSINSPLHF. The genes are TRBV5-1 and TRBJ1-6; D gene uncertain. The V end was cut by 0 bases, the J end by 6 bases, with 16 bases between. The CDR3 has 17 residues. Germline CDR1 reads SGHRS; CDR2 reads YFSETQ.

This clone was counted a few times. The chain recombines TRBV4-2 with TRBJ2-4; possible D gene TRBD2, 6 bases. CDR1 and CDR2 from the germline V gene are LGHNA and YNFKEQ. The V end lost 4 bases, the J end lost 6 bases, and 16 bases lay between the germline ends. There are 15 residues in the CDR3. CDR3 in amino acids: CASSRETSRVNIQYF. CDR3 DNA sequence: TGTGCCAGCAGCCGAGAGACTAGTCGGGTAAACATTCAGTACTTC.

V usage is TRBV28 and J usage is TRBJ1-5, with TRBD1 as a possible D gene (6 bases). The CDR3 consists of 12 residues. V lost 9 bases and J 6 bases, leaving 12 bases between the germline ends. Germline V gene sequence: CDR1 MDHEN, CDR2 SYDVKM. The DNA for the CDR3 is TGTGCCAGTGGCGGGGACATTCAGCCCCAGCATTTT. Protein: CASGGDIQPQHF.

Regarding this clone: The junction and the germline gene differ at one end; a read error may be behind it. The chain uses TRBV9 and TRBJ1-2, with a weak D call TRBD1 (5 bases). The CDR3 length is 13 residues. Germline V gives CDR1 SGDLS, CDR2 YYNGEE. The CDR3 spells CASSSGGDYDYTF. CDR3 sequence (DNA): TGTGCCAGCAGCAGCGGAGGGGACTATGACTACACCTTC.

Only a few counts were recorded for this clone. The sample contains more than one DNA sequence encoding this CDR3. The V gene is TRBV5-1, the J gene TRBJ2-7, with D tentatively TRBD1 or TRBD2 (5 bases each). Germline V gene sequence: CDR1 SGHRS, CDR2 YFSETQ. Trimming shortened V by 0 bases and J by 0 bases, and 10 bases separated the two germline ends. This CDR3 has 15 residues. The CDR3: CASSLAAGSSYEQYF. The CDR3 DNA sequence: TGCGCCAGCAGCTTGGCCGCAGGGAGCTCCTACGAGCAGTACTTC.

This clone was seen a few times. This chain links TRBV28 with TRBJ1-5; D gene uncertain. CDR1 MDHEN and CDR2 SYDVKM come from the germline V gene. There are 15 residues in the CDR3. V dropped 2 bases and J dropped 4 bases, with 12 bases sitting between them. CDR3 in amino acids: CASSLVHGRNQPQHF. CDR3 bases: TGTGCCAGCAGTTTAGTTCATGGGAGGAATCAGCCCCAGCATTTT.

The chain is built from TRBV5-4 and TRBJ1-2, with D possibly being TRBD1 (6 bases). Deletions cut 0 bases from V and 7 bases from J, with 10 bases between. The CDR3 is 13 amino acids. Germline CDR1 SGHNT, CDR2 YYREEE (reference sequence). CDR3 amino acids: CASSLDRVGGYTF. CDR3 DNA sequence: TGTGCCAGCAGCTTGGACAGGGTTGGTGGCTACACCTTC.

The V and J genes are TRBV2 and TRBJ2-2; TRBD1 matches at 7 bases. J was trimmed by 5 bases and V by 7 bases; bases with no gene match: 7. The germline V gene encodes CDR1 SNHLY and CDR2 FYNNEI. This CDR3 comprises 14 residues. The CDR3 sequence: CASMGTVTTGELFF. The CDR3 nucleotides are TGTGCCAGCATGGGGACAGTCACAACCGGGGAGCTGTTTTTT.

The genes are TRBV6-1 and TRBJ1-4; 7 bases are a match to TRBD1. The germline V gene has CDR1 MNHNS and CDR2 SASEGT. The length of the CDR3 is 14 residues. Losses at the gene ends were 7 bases for V and 10 bases for J; bases not matched to a gene: 12. The CDR3 reads CASNPRQGRGKLFF. CDR3 DNA: TGTGCCAGCAACCCGAGACAGGGCCGAGGAAAACTGTTTTTT.

This chain connects TRBV6-5 to TRBJ2-7; possibly TRBD1 or TRBD2 for D (5 bases each). Germline V gene sequence: CDR1 MNHEY, CDR2 SVGAGI. The V end was cut by 6 bases, the J end by 0 bases, with 15 bases between. The CDR3 totals 15 residues. The DNA for the CDR3 is TGTGCCAGCAGCTCCCCAGGGAGAAGCTCCTACGAGCAGTACTTC. Translated: CASSSPGRSSYEQYF.

This chain uses TRBV5-1 with TRBJ2-1, with 9 bases lining up with TRBD1. This CDR3 comprises 16 residues. Germline CDR1 SGHRS, CDR2 YFSETQ. V lost 0 bases and J lost 7; bases outside the gene matches: 8. The CDR3 protein is CASSLGTGGARNEQFF. The DNA for the CDR3 is TGCGCCAGCAGCTTGGGAACAGGGGGCGCGCGGAATGAGCAGTTCTTC.

This clone was seen a few times. The chain joins TRBV6-1 to TRBJ1-2, with D maybe TRBD1 (6 bases). V was shortened by 2 bases and J by 2 bases, with 9 bases between the two germline ends. This CDR3 comprises 14 residues. Per germline, CDR1 MNHNS and CDR2 SASEGT. This chain's CDR3 is CASSEPRGNYGYTF. CDR3 sequence (DNA): TGTGCCAGCAGTGAACCGAGGGGGAACTATGGCTACACCTTC.

The chain employs TRBV19 and TRBJ1-1; D unresolved. Trimming removed 6 bases at V and 1 base at J, with 15 bases between. Germline V gives CDR1 LNHDA, CDR2 SQIVND (reference sequence). The length of the CDR3 is 15 residues. In DNA form, the CDR3 reads TGTGCCAGTAGGATCGATCGCGTGAGGAACACTGAAGCTTTCTTT. This codes for CASRIDRVRNTEAFF. The full variable domain, completed using reference TRBV19 and TRBJ1-1, is DGGITQSPKYLFRKEGQNVTLSCEQNLNHDAMYWYRQDPGQGLRLIYYSQIVNDFQKGDIAEGYSVSREKKESFPLTVTSAQKNPTAFYLCASRIDRVRNTEAFFGQGTRLTVV.

A single count supports this clone. This rearrangement joins TRBV5-6 to TRBJ1-2, with D perhaps matching TRBD1 (5 bases). The CDR3 has 14 amino acids. V was pared by 4 bases and J by 4 bases, with 14 bases between. Germline V CDR1 and CDR2: SGHDT, YYEEEE. CDR3 loop: CASSRDWEAYGYTF. Written as DNA, the CDR3 is TGTGCCAGCAGCAGGGACTGGGAGGCCTATGGCTACACCTTC.